This entry is about one T cell receptor beta chain. The antigen it binds to is not known. There are no base qualities to consult, and no much larger clone falls within one base. TCR beta CDR3 regions were sequenced from DNA using the immunoSEQ Assay. The study's own analysis went as follows. T cell density was computed as TCR beta template counts normalized to usable DNA estimated by amplifying housekeeping genes. Richness was estimated using the preseqR package, with extrapolation to 400,000 templates for PBMC samples and to 120,000 templates for tissue samples. Clonality was taken to be one minus Pielou's evenness. Differential abundance testing on productive amino-acid clonotypes, with a minimum total count of 5 and an alpha of 0.1, was used to identify tissue-enriched TCRs. The Jaccard Index and the Morisita Overlap Index were used to measure how much the repertoires overlapped between compartments. GLIPH grouped TCR beta CDR3s together with public tetramer-defined viral CDR3s, and a viral motif had to include at least three viral sequences and also show V-gene enrichment. In its TCRdb copy, this immuneACCESS table keeps in-frame sequences only and misses some clones. Where compared with another copy, unresolved V genes explain less than half of these, and the others have no known cause. Clone size and V and J calls were adopted from that table, with D and trimming inferred from the DNA. The sample yields about 15,000 clones; about 85% were counted once. The ten top clones hold around 23% of the sample.

This sample is part of a study of T cells in localized non-small cell lung cancer (TCRdb year 2020). Looking at the study overall: The study analyzed T cell repertoires of about 230 early-stage NSCLC patients, comparing tumors and uninvolved tumor-adjacent lungs. The cohort consisted of a few hundred treatment-naive NSCLC patients whose localized lung tumors had been resected. A mean age of around 69 years was recorded for the NSCLC patients, of whom roughly 130 were male and more than 95 were female.

Results and caveats for the whole study, not just this receptor: Because of the exploratory design, TCR variables were selected using unadjusted p-values without false-discovery rate correction. The highest T cell clonality was observed in uninvolved tumor-adjacent lung, where clonality exceeded that of tumor, suggesting that antigenic responses were more focused in uninvolved tumor-adjacent lung. Higher blood T cell density associated with longer overall survival, while higher adjacent-lung clonality associated with shorter survival. Because multi-region tumor sequencing was not done, intratumor heterogeneity could not be ruled out. Of the top 100 tumor clones, a median of approximately 60 were detected in paired uninvolved adjacent lung; 28 were also among that lung's top 100.

Reading from cysteine to phenylalanine, the CDR3 counts 12 amino acids. The read is trimmed to its CDR3 DNA, 36 bases read in frame from base 1. Looking up the germline V gene (reference sequence) yields CDR1 MNHNY and CDR2 SVGAGI. V loses 0 bases at its end and J loses 13 bases; junction bases beyond the gene matches: 6. At diagnosis, peripheral blood, uninvolved tumor-adjacent lung and tumor were collected and were preserved as a mix of fresh-frozen and FFPE material. For TCR repertoire profiling, blood samples were analyzed in the form of peripheral blood mononuclear cells. The origin of this receptor is a female donor at least 60 years old with stage I squamous cell lung carcinoma. Recombination joined TRBV6-6 with TRBJ2-7, with 7 middle bases fitting TRBD1. The sequenced sample was peripheral blood, obtained before any cancer treatment. The DNA is TGTGCCAGCAGTTACTCGGGACAGACCACATACTTC. Protein translation: CASSYSGQTTYF.